These T cell receptor beta chains were read from a single sample in a study of regulatory T cells in long-lasting Graves disease. TCRdb analysed the multiplex PCR reads with MiXCR anew, one entry per CDR3 protein. The sample holds some 220,000 distinct CDR3 sequences, less than 20% seen once. This same sample was also taken into another study, of T cells in Graves' hyperthyroidism and ophthalmopathy.

Sample: peripheral blood mononuclear cells (PBMCs), taken at new diagnosis, from a patient treated with antithyroid drugs. The receptors were sampled from a woman in her twenties or thirties with Graves disease. The CDR3 runs from the conserved cysteine through the conserved F or W. Each record gives: D gene, J gene, clone size, V gene, CDR3 DNA, CDR3 protein. The D gene is left open where the match is weak. Expanded clones get a size class; other rows say once, few or many, or leave the size out.

TRBD1	TRBJ1-1	few	TRBV5-6	TGTGCCAGCAGCCCAAGACAGGGAGTGATATCTGAAGCTTTCTTT	CASSPRQGVISEAFF
TRBD1	TRBJ2-2	many	TRBV24-1	TGTGCCACCAGTGATCGGGGACAGGGTATCATCGGGGAGCTGTTTTTT	CATSDRGQGIIGELFF
TRBD1	TRBJ2-1	few	TRBV18	TGTGCCAGCTCACCGGGACAGGGCGGGAATGAGCAGTTCTTC	CASSPGQGGNEQFF
TRBD1	TRBJ2-3	few	TRBV7-9	TGTGCCAGCAGCTTCGGGACAGGGTGGGCAGATACGCAGTATTTT	CASSFGTGWADTQYF
TRBD1	TRBJ2-7	many	TRBV6-1	TGTGCCAGCAGTGTCCGGGACAGGGGACCCTTCGGTGAGCAGTACTTC	CASSVRDRGPFGEQYF
TRBD2	TRBJ2-1	many	TRBV6-1	TGTGCCAGCACCCGAAGAGGGACTAGCGGGGGCTCCTACAATGAGCAGTTCTTC	CASTRRGTSGGSYNEQFF
TRBD1	TRBJ2-6	many	TRBV12-3/TRBV12-4	TGTGCCAGCAGTTTCGTCAGGGGGCGGTCTGGGGCCAACGTCCTGACTTTC	CASSFVRGRSGANVLTF
TRBD2	TRBJ2-3	few	TRBV9	TGTGCCAGCAGCTCAGGGCTAGCGGGACGTGTCGATACGCAGTATTTT	CASSSGLAGRVDTQYF
TRBD1	TRBJ1-5	many	TRBV6-1	TGTGCCAGCATAGGACAGGGATATCAGCCCCAGCATTTT	CASIGQGYQPQHF
-	TRBJ1-2	many	TRBV18	TGTGCCAGCACTGAAGTGCAACAGGGACACTATGGCTACACCTTC	CASTEVQQGHYGYTF
-	TRBJ2-1	many	TRBV20-1	TGCAGTGCTTCATTTCGAGGGGTCTACAATGAGCAGTTCTTC	CSASFRGVYNEQFF
-	TRBJ1-2	many	TRBV12-3/TRBV12-4	TGTGCCAGCAGTTTAACTCGGGTGGGCAGTGACCTCTATGGCTACACCTTC	CASSLTRVGSDLYGYTF
-	TRBJ2-1	many	TRBV24-1	TGTGCCACCGAAGGGGCCCTTGAGCAGTTCTTC	CATEGALEQFF
TRBD1	TRBJ1-3	few	TRBV14	TGTGCCAGCAGCCCTCGGCCCAGGGGGCTTGGAAACACCATATATTTT	CASSPRPRGLGNTIYF
TRBD1	TRBJ2-7	many	TRBV6-5	TGTGCCAGCAGTTACGATGGGACAGAGGCCTACGAGCAGTACTTC	CASSYDGTEAYEQYF
TRBD1	TRBJ1-2	many	TRBV20-1	TGCAGTGCGGAGAGGGGACAGGGATATGGCTACACCTTC	CSAERGQGYGYTF
TRBD2	TRBJ2-3	-	TRBV10-2	TGCGCCAGCAGACTAGCGGGGGGGGCCTTCACAGATACGCAGTATTTT	CASRLAGGAFTDTQYF
-	TRBJ1-3	many	TRBV12-5	TGTGCTAGTGGTTTGGTACTGGGTCACTCTGGAAACACCATATATTTT	CASGLVLGHSGNTIYF
-	TRBJ2-1	many	TRBV2	TGTGCCAGCAGTGGACGGCATGAGCAGTTCTTC	CASSGRHEQFF
-	TRBJ2-1	many	TRBV29-1	TGCAGCGTTTCCGGGACGCAGGGGACCTACAATGAGCAGTTCTTC	CSVSGTQGTYNEQFF
TRBD1	TRBJ1-2	-	TRBV4-1	TGCGCCAGCAGCCAGGCCGGGGACAGGGGCTATGGCTACACCTTC	CASSQAGDRGYGYTF
TRBD2	TRBJ2-1	many	TRBV20-1	TGCAGTGCTAGGGGGACTAGCGGGAGGGTGGGTGAGCAGTTCTTC	CSARGTSGRVGEQFF
TRBD1	TRBJ1-6	few	TRBV4-1	TGCGCCAGCAGCTCAAACCCCACCACCGGGACAGGGGATTCACCCCTCCACTTT	CASSSNPTTGTGDSPLHF
-	TRBJ2-7	many	TRBV20-1	TGCAGTGCTAGACCCACCGTAGCGGTTTCTTTTCACGAGCAGTACTTC	CSARPTVAVSFHEQYF
-	TRBJ2-6	-	TRBV3-1	TGTGCCAGCAGCACACCACGGGGGGCGCAGGGGGCCAACGTCCTGACTTTC	CASSTPRGAQGANVLTF
TRBD2	TRBJ2-1	-	TRBV20-1	TGCAGTGCTACTATACTAGCGGGAGGGCGCAATGAGCAGTTCTTC	CSATILAGGRNEQFF
TRBD2	TRBJ2-1	many	TRBV7-2	TGTGCCAGCAGCTTTACTAGCGGGGGTGGAAATGAGCAGTTCTTC	CASSFTSGGGNEQFF
-	TRBJ1-4	many	TRBV12-3/TRBV12-4	TGTGCCAGCAGCCCGGGGGGTCCAGGGGAAAAACTGTTTTTT	CASSPGGPGEKLFF
TRBD1	TRBJ2-3	many	TRBV7-2	TGTGCCAGCAGCCCGGACAGGGTGGGCACAGATACGCAGTATTTT	CASSPDRVGTDTQYF
-	TRBJ2-3	many	TRBV27	TGTGCCAGCAGTTTCGGGGTCACTAGCACAGATACGCAGTATTTT	CASSFGVTSTDTQYF
TRBD1	TRBJ2-5	many	TRBV24-1	TGTGCCACCGGGAAAACGTCTGGGACAGGGGAAGAGACCCAGTACTTC	CATGKTSGTGEETQYF
-	TRBJ2-7	many	TRBV12-3/TRBV12-4	TGTGCCAGCACCCTACCGGGACGTTTATACGAGCAGTACTTC	CASTLPGRLYEQYF
-	TRBJ2-1	many	TRBV20-1	TGCAGTGCTAGAGTGGGCGGGATAGTTGAGCAGTTCTTC	CSARVGGIVEQFF
-	TRBJ2-3	many	TRBV28	TGTGCCAGCATGATGGGCAGTGCCACAGATACGCAGTATTTT	CASMMGSATDTQYF
-	TRBJ1-1	many	TRBV7-9	TGTGCCAGCAGCCCCAGTGGGGTTACTGAAGCTTTCTTT	CASSPSGVTEAFF
-	TRBJ2-3	-	TRBV11-3	TGTGCCAGCAGCATGGTGGGCAGATCTAGCACAGATACGCAGTATTTT	CASSMVGRSSTDTQYF